The present TCR beta chain was sequenced within a study of blood T cells in healthy people across ages. The study, taken as a whole, reports: With age, beta diversity per million T cells declined roughly linearly, significantly by 40. Higher diversity, along with more naive CD4+ cells, distinguished long-lived donors from aged donors.

Per the germline V gene, CDR1 is LGHDT and CDR2 is YNNKEL (reference sequence). This CDR3 spans 15 amino acids. J was trimmed by 2 bases and V by 4 bases; bases with no gene match: 7. The authors extracted at least 5 micrograms of total RNA per sample. The authors ran a second PCR of about 6 to 11 cycles using a sample-barcoded 5' primer and a J-beta primer mix. Each CDR3 protein gets one entry after TCRdb re-called the 5' RACE reads with MiXCR. The sample consists of almost 1 million distinct CDR3 sequences, roughly 51% of them appearing once. This clonotype was seen more than once but under ten times. Its specificity is not known.

The rearrangement joins TRBV3-1 to TRBJ2-7; 8 bases line up with TRBD2. The specimen sequenced was blood. This sequence was found in a woman aged 60-70 years in good health. The CDR3 protein is CASSPSLAATYEQYF. The CDR3 coding sequence is TGTGCCAGCAGCCCGTCACTAGCGGCCACCTACGAGCAGTACTTC.